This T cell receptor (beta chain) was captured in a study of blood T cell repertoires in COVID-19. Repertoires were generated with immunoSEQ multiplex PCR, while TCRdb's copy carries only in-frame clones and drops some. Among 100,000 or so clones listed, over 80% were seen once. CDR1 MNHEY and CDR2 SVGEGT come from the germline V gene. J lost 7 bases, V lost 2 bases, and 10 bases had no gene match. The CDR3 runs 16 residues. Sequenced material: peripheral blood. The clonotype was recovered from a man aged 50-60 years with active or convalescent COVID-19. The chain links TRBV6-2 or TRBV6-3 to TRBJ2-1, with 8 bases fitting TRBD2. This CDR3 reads CASSYRPGLVENEQFF. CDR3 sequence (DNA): TGTGCCAGCAGTTACCGCCCGGGACTAGTGGAGAATGAGCAGTTCTTC.